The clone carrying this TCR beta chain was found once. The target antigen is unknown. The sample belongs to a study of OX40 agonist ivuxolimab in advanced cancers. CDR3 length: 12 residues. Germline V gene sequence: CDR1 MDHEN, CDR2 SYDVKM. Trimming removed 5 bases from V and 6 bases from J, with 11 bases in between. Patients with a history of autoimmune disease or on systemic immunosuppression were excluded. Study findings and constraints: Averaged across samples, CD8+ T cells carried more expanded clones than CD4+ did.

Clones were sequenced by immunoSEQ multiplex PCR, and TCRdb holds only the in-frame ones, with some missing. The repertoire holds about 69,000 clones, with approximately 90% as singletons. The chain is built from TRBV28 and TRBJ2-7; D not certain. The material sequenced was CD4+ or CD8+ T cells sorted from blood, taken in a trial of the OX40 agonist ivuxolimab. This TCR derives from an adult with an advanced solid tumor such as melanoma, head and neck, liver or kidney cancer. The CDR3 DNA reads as TGTGCCAGCAGTAACAGCAGGTCCGAGCAGTACTTC. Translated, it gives CASSNSRSEQYF.